This passage covers 23 T cell receptor beta chains from one sample sequenced in a study of blood T cell repertoires in COVID-19 (dated by TCRdb to the early 2020s). Libraries were constructed by the immunoSEQ multiplex PCR assay. TCRdb took this table from immuneACCESS and kept in-frame rearrangements with V and J called. Such tables lack part of the clones; where checked against another copy, unresolved V genes explain under half of the gap, and the rest is unexplained. The sample table shows 290,000 or so clones, and around 84% are seen once. The ten largest make up 4.5% to 6% of the sample. What was sequenced was PBMCs or T cells enriched from blood (not recorded which). These receptors came from a middle-aged man who had been exposed to COVID-19.

This clone was found many times. The V call is TRBV6-5, the J call TRBJ1-2; the D is unclear. The length of the CDR3 is 13 residues. Between the trimmed V and J ends, which lost 0 bases and 7 bases, there was a span of 9 bases. CDR1 MNHEY and CDR2 SVGAGI come from the germline V gene. The CDR3 DNA follows: TGTGCCAGCAGTTACTCCCTCTTCCTTGGCTACACCTTC. This encodes CASSYSLFLGYTF.

The chain recombines TRBV6-5 with TRBJ2-3, with 14 bases identical to TRBD2. This CDR3 region has 15 residues. Germline V lookup: CDR1 MNHEY, CDR2 SVGAGI. The J segment lost 10 bases and the V segment lost 4 bases, leaving 7 bases of the junction unmatched. The CDR3, as DNA: TGTGCCAGCAGTTTGACTAGCGGGAGGGCCGGTTCGCAGTATTTT. Translating it yields CASSLTSGRAGSQYF.

This sequence joins TRBV30 and TRBJ2-5; maybe TRBD1 (6 bases). The V end was cut by 0 bases, the J end by 7 bases, with 15 bases between. Germline V gives CDR1 GTSNPN, CDR2 SVGIG (reference sequence). The CDR3 is 14 residues long. CDR3 protein: CAWSVGRIGGTQYF. The CDR3 nucleotides are TGTGCCTGGAGTGTCGGCAGGATAGGGGGGACCCAGTACTTC.

The chain is built from TRBV11-2 and TRBJ2-1, with a tentative D call TRBD2 (6 bases). This CDR3 spans 15 amino acids. Germline assignment: CDR1 SGHAT and CDR2 FQNNGV. The V and J ends lost 0 bases and 6 bases respectively, with 12 bases between them. The CDR3 DNA reads as TGTGCCAGCAGCTTAGAAATAGGGAGGCCCAATGAGCAGTTCTTC. Translated, it gives CASSLEIGRPNEQFF.

The rearrangement uses TRBV6-6 and TRBJ2-7; a weak D match, TRBD1 (5 bases). The CDR3 is 15 amino acids. Trimming removed 5 bases at V and 2 bases at J, with 16 bases between. Germline values: CDR1 MNHNY, CDR2 SVGAGI (reference sequence). The DNA of the CDR3 is TGTGCCAGCAGTCCCCCGACAGTTCACACCTACGAGCAGTACTTC. Its protein is CASSPPTVHTYEQYF.

This clone was picked up many times. J is TRBJ1-2 and V is TRBV5-1; 8 nucleotides align to TRBD1. CDR3 length equals 12 residues. The V segment lost 3 bases and the J segment 8 bases; nucleotides outside the gene matches: 3. Germline V lookup: CDR1 SGHRS, CDR2 YFSETQ. CDR3 coding DNA: TGCGCCAGCAGCTCACAGGGGGACGGCTACACCTTC. This encodes CASSSQGDGYTF.

The genes are TRBV11-1 and TRBJ1-2; 7 positions agree with TRBD1. Germline V gene lookup returns CDR1 SGHAT and CDR2 FQDESV (reference sequence). V trimming: 5 bases; J trimming: 3 bases; junction bases outside the gene matches: 6. The CDR3 spans 14 residues. The CDR3 DNA reads TGTGCCAGCAGCGCCGGACAGGAGTACTATGGCTACACCTTC. Residues: CASSAGQEYYGYTF.

V gene TRBV5-4 combines with J gene TRBJ2-4; TRBD2 might be the D (6 bases). Germline CDR1 reads SGHNT; CDR2 reads YYREEE (reference sequence). The CDR3 is 14 residues long. V was trimmed by 2 bases and J by 6 bases, leaving 12 bases between them. This CDR3 is CASSFSGNTNIQYF. CDR3 nucleotides: TGTGCCAGCAGCTTTAGCGGAAATACAAACATTCAGTACTTC.

The rearrangement joins TRBV10-2 to TRBJ1-5, with 7 bases lining up with TRBD1. The germline CDR1 and CDR2 sequences are WSHSY and SAAADI. The trim removed 3 bases at V and 3 bases at J, leaving 11 bases unmatched. The CDR3 sequence is 17 residues long. Here the CDR3 DNA reads TGCGCCAGCAGTGATTCGGGACAGTTCATTGCCAATCAGCCCCAGCATTTT. Amino acids: CASSDSGQFIANQPQHF.

This chain joins TRBV13 and TRBJ1-3; D possibly corresponds to TRBD1 (6 bases). V dropped 5 bases and J dropped 0 bases, with 8 bases sitting between them. This CDR3 comprises 14 residues. Germline CDR1 is PRHDT and CDR2 is FYEKMQ (reference sequence). The DNA for the CDR3 is TGTGCCAGCAGCGGACAGCACTCTGGAAACACCATATATTTT. Translating it yields CASSGQHSGNTIYF. The whole variable domain, filled in from reference TRBV13 and TRBJ1-3, reads AAGVIQSPRHLIKEKRETATLKCYPIPRHDTVYWYQQGPGQDPQFLISFYEKMQSDKGSIPDRFSAQQFSDYHSELNMSSLELGDSALYFCASSGQHSGNTIYFGEGSWLTVV.

The table lists this clone with a few counts. The DNA of the CDR3 is TGTGCCAGCAGTGAAGCAGGGGGTCACACCTTC. The encoded protein is CASSEAGGHTF. J is TRBJ1-2 and V is TRBV2, with a weak D call TRBD1 (6 bases). This CDR3 is 11 amino acids long. Germline CDR1 SNHLY, CDR2 FYNNEI. Trimming took 0 bases from V and 12 from J, leaving 8 bases between them.

The chain uses TRBV11-2 and TRBJ1-4; D not resolved. V was clipped by 1 base and J by 5 bases, with 11 bases between them. CDR3 size: 15 residues. Germline CDR1 reads SGHAT; CDR2 reads FQNNGV. CDR3 in amino acids: CASSLGLQRNEKLFF. In DNA form, the CDR3 reads TGTGCCAGCAGCTTAGGACTACAAAGGAATGAAAAACTGTTTTTT.

The V call is TRBV23-1, the J call TRBJ2-6; 7 positions agree with TRBD1. TRBV23-1 is given ORF status, its function remaining uncertain. This CDR3 is 18 amino acids long. V lost 8 bases, J lost 1 base, and 14 bases stayed unmatched. The CDR3 nucleotides are TGCGCCAGCGTTCCGGGACAGCGTCCTCTTTCTGGGGCCAACGTCCTGACTTTC. This encodes CASVPGQRPLSGANVLTF.

CDR3 protein: CASVSQEGNTEAFF. The DNA for the CDR3 is TGTGCTAGTGTTTCTCAGGAGGGGAACACTGAAGCTTTCTTT. The genes are TRBV12-5 and TRBJ1-1; D not resolved. The CDR3 totals 14 residues. CDR1 is LGHNT, CDR2 FRNRAP, per germline. V lost 7 bases, J lost 1 base, and 13 bases lay in between.

J is TRBJ2-5 and V is TRBV20-1; D gene ambiguous. The CDR3 contains 11 residues. V lost 6 bases and J lost 2, with 7 bases in between. The germline V gene has CDR1 DFQATT and CDR2 SNEGSKA (reference sequence). CDR3 amino acids: CSAEQQETQYF. The CDR3 bases are TGCAGTGCCGAACAGCAAGAGACCCAGTACTTC.

The chain has TRBV19 and TRBJ2-7; perhaps TRBD1 as D (5 bases). The germline V and J ends were trimmed by 3 bases and 1 base, with 13 bases remaining between them. The CDR3 length is 15 residues. Germline lookup yields CDR1 LNHDA and CDR2 SQIVND (reference sequence). The CDR3 region has the DNA TGTGCCAGTAGTATGTCCATACAGGCTTCCTACGAGCAGTACTTC. The encoded protein is CASSMSIQASYEQYF.

This chain connects TRBV7-3 to TRBJ2-1; D is uncertain. Between the trimmed V and J ends, which lost 2 bases and 9 bases, there was a span of 11 bases. This CDR3 is built from 13 residues. Germline CDR1 reads SGHTA; CDR2 reads FQGTGA. CDR3 DNA sequence: TGTGCCAGCAGCTTAGAATCCGGTGGTGAGCAGTTCTTC. This translates into CASSLESGGEQFF.

The CDR3 here is CASSVGWGGQETQYF. The CDR3 bases are TGTGCCAGCAGCGTAGGGTGGGGGGGACAAGAGACCCAGTACTTC. V usage is TRBV9 and J usage is TRBJ2-5; 7 nucleotides align to TRBD2. The CDR3 is 15 amino acids. Germline trimming cut 0 bases from V and 2 bases from J; bases unmatched to any gene: 4. Germline values: CDR1 SGDLS, CDR2 YYNGEE. Variable domain in full (rest from reference TRBV9 and TRBJ2-5): DSGVTQTPKHLITATGQRVTLRCSPRSGDLSVYWYQQSLDQGLQFLIQYYNGEERAKGNILERFSAQQFPDLHSELNLSSLELGDSALYFCASSVGWGGQETQYFGPGTRLLVL.

The gene calls are TRBV7-2 and TRBJ1-5, with TRBD1 matching over 10 bases. The CDR3 loop spans 16 amino acids. Germline V gene sequence: CDR1 SGHTA, CDR2 FQGNSA. J was trimmed by 2 bases and V by 5 bases; bases with no gene match: 6. The CDR3 protein is CASSQGTGVGNQPQHF. The CDR3 region has the DNA TGTGCCAGCAGCCAAGGGACAGGGGTGGGCAATCAGCCCCAGCATTTT.

The chain is built from TRBV7-9 and TRBJ1-2; D call uncertain. This CDR3 has 13 amino acids. Germline V lookup: CDR1 SEHNR, CDR2 FQNEAQ (reference sequence). V was trimmed by 5 bases and J by 2 bases, leaving 9 bases between them. CDR3 region: CASSPRENYGYTF. CDR3 sequence (DNA): TGTGCCAGCAGCCCCCGGGAAAACTATGGCTACACCTTC.

The chain has TRBV6-5 and TRBJ2-7, with 9 bases aligning to TRBD1. The length of the CDR3 is 15 residues. Trimming removed 6 bases from V and 2 bases from J; junction bases left unmatched: 8. Germline-derived CDR1 and CDR2 are MNHEY and SVGAGI. The CDR3 protein is CASRDPGQGTYEQYF. CDR3 coding DNA: TGTGCCAGCAGAGACCCGGGACAGGGAACCTACGAGCAGTACTTC.

V usage is TRBV28 and J usage is TRBJ2-5, with 7 bases lining up with TRBD2. J lost 8 bases, V lost 5 bases, and 11 bases had no gene match. The CDR3 has 14 amino acids. Germline CDR1 MDHEN, CDR2 SYDVKM. The CDR3 DNA reads TGTGCCAGCAGTCCAGGGACTACTAAGAAAACCCAGTACTTC. It is translated as CASSPGTTKKTQYF.

The chain uses TRBV18 and TRBJ2-1; no reliable D call. Germline-derived CDR1 and CDR2 are KGHSH and LQKENI. Deletions cut 6 bases from V and 7 bases from J, with 4 bases between. The CDR3 spans 10 residues. The CDR3 nucleotides are TGTGCCAGCTCCGGGAATGAGCAGTTCTTC. Its translation: CASSGNEQFF.